This record concerns one T cell receptor beta chain sequence. This CDR3 spans 16 amino acids. The germline gives CDR1 SGDLS, CDR2 YYNGEE. Losses at the gene ends were 0 bases for V and 3 bases for J; bases not matched to a gene: 3. These data belong to a study of control samples from healthy donors and cancer patients. Some clones are missing from TCRdb's copy, which holds only in-frame ones; the method was immunoSEQ multiplex PCR. The table records 85,000 to 100,000 clones, approximately 93% of them present only once. Sequencing input: blood. The TCR sequence derives from a man aged 18 to 30 in good health. The chain couples TRBV9 to TRBJ2-3; 11 bases are shared with TRBD2. The CDR3 loop reads CASSVVLAGATDTQYF. Written as DNA, the CDR3 is TGTGCCAGCAGCGTAGTACTAGCGGGAGCTACAGATACGCAGTATTTT.